This TCR beta chain stems from a study of blood T cell repertoires in COVID-19. Study as a whole: Sample material is recorded as cDNA or gDNA derived from T cells, B-cell-depleted T cells, or PBMCs.

TCRdb keeps only in-frame clones here, not all; method: immunoSEQ multiplex PCR. The table includes 300,000 to 400,000 clones, approximately 87% detected once. This CDR3 region has 14 residues. CDR1 is LGHDT, CDR2 YNNKEL, per germline (reference sequence). V lost 2 bases and J lost 1, with 8 bases in between. The TCR was taken from a woman aged 30 to 39 with COVID-19, enrolled during active disease. V gene TRBV3-1 (or the pseudogene TRBV3-2) combines with J gene TRBJ1-1; D ambiguous. The sequenced sample consisted of peripheral blood. This CDR3 reads CASSQYTQNTEAFF. In DNA, the CDR3 is TGTGCCAGCAGCCAATATACTCAGAACACTGAAGCTTTCTTT.